The 32 T cell receptor beta chains below all came from one sample that was sequenced in a study of patients and donors after allogeneic stem cell transplantation. TCRdb recomputed calls from the RT-PCR reads with MiXCR, one row per CDR3 protein. The sample consists of about 410,000 distinct CDR3 sequences, roughly 16% of them appearing once. Sequences were obtained from blood, either unsorted or a sorted T cell fraction (not recorded which). These receptors were taken from a human donor who was either an allogeneic HSCT recipient or a stem cell or donor lymphocyte infusion donor (not recorded which). It is not recorded whose cells these are; they may come from a transplant donor.

This clonotype was counted a few times. The chain joins TRBV12-3 or TRBV12-4 to TRBJ2-3, with TRBD2 matching over 11 bases. The CDR3 length is 14 residues. V lost 7 bases and J lost 6; bases outside the gene matches: 6. The CDR3 reads CASNVAGGLDTQYF. The CDR3 DNA follows: TGTGCCAGCAACGTAGCGGGGGGGCTCGATACGCAGTATTTT.

The gene calls are TRBV2 and TRBJ1-4; possible D gene TRBD1, 5 bases. The V gene lost 11 bases and the J gene lost 3 bases, with 13 bases spanning the gap. CDR3 length: 13 residues. The germline gives CDR1 SNHLY, CDR2 FYNNEI. DNA for the CDR3: TGTGCCGGGGGTTCAGGGTCTAATGAAAAACTGTTTTTT. Protein product: CAGGSGSNEKLFF.

The gene calls are TRBV3-1 and TRBJ2-1; a possible D gene is TRBD2 (6 bases). This CDR3 contains 17 residues. Between the trimmed V and J ends, which lost 4 bases and 4 bases, there was a span of 20 bases. CDR1 LGHDT and CDR2 YNNKEL come from the germline V gene (reference sequence). Written as DNA, the CDR3 is TGTGCCAGCAGCCCGAATCTGGGGGGTTTAAAATACAATGAGCAGTTCTTC. It codes for CASSPNLGGLKYNEQFF.

This clonotype was seen a few times. The J gene is TRBJ1-1, the V gene TRBV5-1; D is ambiguous. Germline V gene data show CDR1 as SGHRS and CDR2 as YFSETQ. Trimming left V 0 bases short and J 4 bases short, with 13 bases between. The CDR3 sequence is 15 residues long. The CDR3 coding sequence is TGCGCCAGCAGCTTGGGCAGGCCAGCTGGCACTGAAGCTTTCTTT. Protein sequence: CASSLGRPAGTEAFF.

This clonotype was seen more than once but under ten times. The rearrangement joins TRBV20-1 to TRBJ2-1, with 10 bases matching TRBD2. Germline trimming cut 4 bases from V and 4 bases from J; bases unmatched to any gene: 4. This CDR3 spans 14 amino acids. Germline V lookup: CDR1 DFQATT, CDR2 SNEGSKA (reference sequence). Here the CDR3 DNA reads TGCAGTGCTATTGGACTAGCGGAATACAATGAGCAGTTCTTC. Translation: CSAIGLAEYNEQFF.

CDR3 sequence (DNA): TGTGCCTGGAGTGTAGTTCCTGTCAACGAGGAAAGCTACACCTTC. Translation gives CAWSVVPVNEESYTF. V and J are TRBV30 and TRBJ1-2; D gene uncertain. The germline CDR1 and CDR2 sequences are GTSNPN and SVGIG (reference sequence). The CDR3 length is 15 residues. V was clipped by 0 bases and J by 9 bases, with 20 bases between them.

In this sample, this clonotype turned up many times. This CDR3 reads CASSHIGRTEETDTQYF. The CDR3 region has the DNA TGTGCCAGCAGCCACATCGGACGGACGGAGGAGACAGATACGCAGTATTTT. The V gene is TRBV4-2, the J gene TRBJ2-3, with D tentatively TRBD2 (5 bases). The CDR3 has 17 residues. From germline, CDR1 is LGHNA and CDR2 YNFKEQ. Trimming cost V 3 bases and J 3 bases, with 19 bases left between them.

Only a few counts were recorded for this clonotype. The V and J genes are TRBV7-8 and TRBJ2-2; 12 bases fit TRBD2. Trimming at V came to 5 bases and at J to 3 bases, leaving 7 bases not matched to a gene. This CDR3 spans 17 amino acids. CDR1 and CDR2 (germline): SGHVS, FQNEAQ. As DNA, the CDR3 is TGTGCCAGCAGCATACTAAGACTAGCGGGAGACACCGGGGAGCTGTTTTTT. Translating it yields CASSILRLAGDTGELFF.

This clonotype has more than one count but fewer than ten. The V and J genes are TRBV7-2 and TRBJ2-1; D is tentatively TRBD1 or TRBD2 (6 bases each). The CDR3 is 14 residues long. Germline assignment: CDR1 SGHTA and CDR2 FQGNSA. V lost 1 base, J lost 8 bases, and 12 bases lay in between. The CDR3 DNA sequence: TGTGCCAGCAGCTTAGGGGGGGCCTTGTATGAGCAGTTCTTC. Translating it yields CASSLGGALYEQFF.

This clonotype was picked up a small number of times. This rearrangement joins TRBV2 to TRBJ2-1, with D possibly matching TRBD2 (5 bases). Germline V gene sequence: CDR1 SNHLY, CDR2 FYNNEI. This CDR3 contains 15 residues. The V end lost 6 bases, the J end lost 0 bases, and 12 bases lay between the germline ends. In DNA, the CDR3 is TGTGCCAGCAGGGAGTTGGGGAGCTCCTACAATGAGCAGTTCTTC. Amino acid sequence: CASRELGSSYNEQFF.

In its sample, this clonotype was seen a few times. This CDR3 is CASTTGTGGLTGIYGYTF. CDR3 coding DNA: TGTGCCAGCACCACCGGGACAGGGGGGTTAACAGGGATCTATGGCTACACCTTC. The V and J genes are TRBV6-1 and TRBJ1-2; 11 positions agree with TRBD1. The V segment lost 7 bases and the J segment 4 bases; nucleotides outside the gene matches: 17. Germline CDR1 is MNHNS and CDR2 is SASEGT. The CDR3 runs to 18 residues.

The chain recombines TRBV2 with TRBJ2-2, with TRBD1 identical over 12 bases. J gave up 4 bases and V 8 bases, and 5 bases lay outside the gene matches. This CDR3 has 15 amino acids. Germline lookup yields CDR1 SNHLY and CDR2 FYNNEI. CDR3 nucleotides: TGTGCCAGCGGGGGACAGGGGGCTGTCACCGGGGAGCTGTTTTTT. Protein: CASGGQGAVTGELFF.

The chain's CDR3 is CATSREYEQYF. Here the CDR3 DNA reads TGTGCCACCAGCAGAGAATACGAGCAGTACTTC. The chain employs TRBV15 and TRBJ2-7; no clear D gene. V gave up 0 bases and J gave up 4 bases, with 1 base separating them. The CDR3 totals 11 residues. Germline loops: CDR1 LNHNV, CDR2 YYDKDF (reference sequence).

The chain is built from TRBV3-1 and TRBJ2-1; 10 bases agree with TRBD2. Germline V lookup: CDR1 LGHDT, CDR2 YNNKEL (reference sequence). The CDR3 loop spans 16 amino acids. The trim removed 1 base at V and 7 bases at J, leaving 7 bases unmatched. CDR3 DNA sequence: TGTGCCAGCAGCCAAGGATTTGCTAGCGGGAGTAATGAGCAGTTCTTC. Residues: CASSQGFASGSNEQFF.

V usage is TRBV6-5 and J usage is TRBJ2-7, with 8 bases that match TRBD1. Germline CDR1 MNHEY, CDR2 SVGAGI. CDR3 length equals 15 residues. V was pared by 0 bases and J by 4 bases, with 5 bases of the junction left unmatched. The CDR3 nucleotides read TGTGCCAGCAGTTACTCCCGGACAGGGAAGTACGAGCAGTACTTC. As protein: CASSYSRTGKYEQYF.

In this sample, this clonotype turned up many times. The chain recombines TRBV12-3 or TRBV12-4 with TRBJ2-2; D is perhaps TRBD1 or TRBD2 (5 bases each). V was shortened by 3 bases and J by 5 bases, with 13 bases between the two germline ends. The CDR3 loop spans 15 amino acids. CDR3 nucleotide sequence: TGTGCCAGCAGTTTTGGGGCCCGGAGGACCGGGGAGCTGTTTTTT. Translated, it gives CASSFGARRTGELFF.

This clonotype has only a few counts. This chain uses TRBV12-5 with TRBJ2-3; 7 bases agree with TRBD1. Looked up from germline, CDR1 is LGHNT and CDR2 is FRNRAP. The CDR3 totals 17 residues. V shed 0 bases and J 4 bases; nucleotides not matched to a gene: 10. The CDR3 DNA reads TGTGCTAGTGGTTTGGTAGGCAGGGGGAATTCGGCAGATACGCAGTATTTT. It yields the protein CASGLVGRGNSADTQYF.

This clonotype appeared a few times. This chain joins TRBV12-3 or TRBV12-4 and TRBJ2-1; TRBD2 matches 7 bases. This CDR3 is built from 16 residues. V lost 2 bases, J lost 6 bases, and 10 bases stayed unmatched. The CDR3 DNA follows: TGTGCCAGCAGTTTAACGCATTTGACTAGCTTCAATGAGCAGTTCTTC. The encoded protein is CASSLTHLTSFNEQFF.

In its sample, this clonotype was seen a few times. The rearrangement joins TRBV5-1 to TRBJ2-7; D is perhaps TRBD2 (6 bases). This CDR3 is 14 amino acids long. The germline V and J ends were trimmed by 2 bases and 2 bases, with 11 bases remaining between them. Germline V gene data show CDR1 as SGHRS and CDR2 as YFSETQ. The CDR3 is CASSFLAVTYEQYF. As DNA, the CDR3 is TGCGCCAGCAGCTTCTTAGCGGTAACCTACGAGCAGTACTTC.

The table lists this clonotype with a few counts. The chain employs TRBV5-1 and TRBJ2-3; D is unresolved. The CDR3 length is 15 residues. Germline loops: CDR1 SGHRS, CDR2 YFSETQ. V gave up 2 bases and J gave up 5 bases, with 15 bases separating them. CDR3 coding DNA: TGCGCCAGCAGCTTAGAGAGCCCTCGTGGAGATACGCAGTATTTT. This codes for CASSLESPRGDTQYF. Looking up the rest from reference TRBV5-1 and TRBJ2-3 gives the full variable domain: KAGVTQTPRYLIKTRGQQVTLSCSPISGHRSVSWYQQTPGQGLQFLFEYFSETQRNKGNFPGRFSGRQFSNSRSEMNVSTLELGDSALYLCASSLESPRGDTQYFGPGTRLTVL.

CDR3 region: CSATTGVDGYTF. In DNA, the CDR3 is TGCAGTGCTACTACAGGGGTTGATGGCTACACCTTC. The chain carries TRBV20-1 and TRBJ1-2; 7 nucleotides agree with TRBD1. The CDR3 consists of 12 residues. J was trimmed by 6 bases and V by 4 bases; bases with no gene match: 5. Germline V gene data show CDR1 as DFQATT and CDR2 as SNEGSKA (reference sequence).

This clonotype was detected only a few times. This chain connects TRBV18 to TRBJ1-3; TRBD1 matches at 7 bases. Per the germline V gene, CDR1 is KGHSH and CDR2 is LQKENI. This CDR3 region has 12 residues. The V and J ends lost 5 bases and 7 bases, in that order; junction bases with no gene match: 2. CDR3: CASSKQGNTIYF. DNA for the CDR3: TGTGCCAGCTCAAAACAGGGGAACACCATATATTTT.

This clonotype was counted many times. CDR3 sequence: CASRPDSNQPQHF. In DNA form, the CDR3 reads TGTGCCAGCAGACCCGACAGCAATCAGCCCCAGCATTTT. J is TRBJ1-5 and V is TRBV12-3 or TRBV12-4; D remains unclear. The CDR3 length is 13 residues. The V gene lost 6 bases and the J gene lost 1 base, with 7 bases spanning the gap.

The chain has TRBV24-1 and TRBJ2-1; 11 bases align to TRBD1. J gave up 8 bases and V 1 base, and 3 bases lay outside the gene matches. Germline V gene lookup returns CDR1 KGHDR and CDR2 SFDVKD. The CDR3 has 15 amino acids. DNA of the CDR3: TGTGCCACCAGTGATTTAGGACAGGGGGCACATGAGCAGTTCTTC. As protein: CATSDLGQGAHEQFF.

The J gene is TRBJ2-7, the V gene TRBV27; D possibly corresponds to TRBD2 (7 bases). The CDR3 has 14 amino acids. Trimming stripped 8 bases from V and 4 bases from J, with 18 bases between. Germline CDR1 and CDR2: MNHEY and SMNVEV (reference sequence). The DNA for the CDR3 is TGTGCCAGCGCAATTGGGGGGGCCAGTTACGAGCAGTACTTC. It specifies CASAIGGASYEQYF.

This clonotype has only a few counts. This chain connects TRBV6-5 to TRBJ1-2; D might be TRBD1 (6 bases). Germline assignment: CDR1 MNHEY and CDR2 SVGAGI. Trimming took 8 bases from V and 6 from J, leaving 13 bases between them. The CDR3 is made up of 12 amino acids. In DNA, the CDR3 is TGTGCCAGCTCACGGGGGGCTGATGGCTACACCTTC. Its translation: CASSRGADGYTF.

Comment on this clonotype: Compared with germline, one end of the junction differs, possibly owing to a read error. V is TRBV2 and J is TRBJ1-2; D unresolved. Germline V gene lookup returns CDR1 SNHLY and CDR2 FYNNEI. The CDR3 is 11 residues long. CDR3 sequence (DNA): TGTGCCAGCAGTGAAGCGCTGGGGTCGCCCTTC. Amino acids: CASSEALGSPF.

Only a few counts were recorded for this clonotype. The V and J genes are TRBV21-1 and TRBJ2-5. TRBV21-1 counts as a pseudogene. This CDR3 contains 13 residues. CDR3 protein: CASSKGRCETQYF. DNA for the CDR3: TGTGCCAGCAGCAAAGGACGGTGCGAGACCCAGTACTTC.

This rearrangement joins TRBV15 to TRBJ2-3; maybe TRBD2 (7 bases). The germline V gene encodes CDR1 LNHNV and CDR2 YYDKDF (reference sequence). The CDR3 extends over 16 amino acids. V was shortened by 1 base and J by 2 bases, with 13 bases between the two germline ends. The CDR3 protein is CATSRGGGGYTDTQYF. The CDR3 nucleotides read TGTGCCACCAGCAGAGGGGGGGGCGGGTACACAGATACGCAGTATTTT.

This clonotype was counted ten times or more. This chain joins TRBV18 and TRBJ2-7; maybe TRBD1 (5 bases). This CDR3 has 13 amino acids. CDR1 is KGHSH, CDR2 LQKENI, per germline. Trimming pared 3 bases from V and 0 bases from J, leaving 6 bases between. CDR3 nucleotide sequence: TGTGCCAGCTCACCCACAGGCTCCTACGAGCAGTACTTC. Its translation: CASSPTGSYEQYF.

A few counts support this clonotype. The V gene is TRBV7-2, the J gene TRBJ2-1; D is possibly TRBD1 (5 bases). The germline V gene has CDR1 SGHTA and CDR2 FQGNSA. Between the trimmed V and J ends, which lost 5 bases and 1 base, there was a span of 15 bases. CDR3 length: 16 amino acids. The CDR3 DNA sequence: TGTGCCAGCAGCCCGTCGGGTAGGGGATCCTACAATGAGCAGTTCTTC. Translation gives CASSPSGRGSYNEQFF.

This clonotype was seen only a few times. The chain is built from TRBV11-2 and TRBJ2-7; possibly TRBD1 for D (6 bases). The CDR3 runs 14 residues. Germline CDR1 and CDR2: SGHAT and FQNNGV. V lost 5 bases and J lost 2, with 13 bases in between. The CDR3 reads CASSTRTVAYEQYF. The CDR3, as DNA: TGTGCCAGCAGCACCCGGACAGTTGCCTACGAGCAGTACTTC.